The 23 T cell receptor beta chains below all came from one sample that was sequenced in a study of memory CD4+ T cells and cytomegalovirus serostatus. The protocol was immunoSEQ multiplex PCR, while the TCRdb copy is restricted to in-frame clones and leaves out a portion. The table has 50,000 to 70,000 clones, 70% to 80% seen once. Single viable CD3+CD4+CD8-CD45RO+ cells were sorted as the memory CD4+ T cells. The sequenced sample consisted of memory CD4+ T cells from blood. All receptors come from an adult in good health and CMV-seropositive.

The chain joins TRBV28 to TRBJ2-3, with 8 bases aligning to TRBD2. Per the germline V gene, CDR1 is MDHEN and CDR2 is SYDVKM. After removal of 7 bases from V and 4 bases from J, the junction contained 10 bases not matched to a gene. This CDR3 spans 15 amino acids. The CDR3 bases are TGTGCCAGCATATCACCCAGCGGGAGCCCAGATACGCAGTATTTT. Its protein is CASISPSGSPDTQYF.

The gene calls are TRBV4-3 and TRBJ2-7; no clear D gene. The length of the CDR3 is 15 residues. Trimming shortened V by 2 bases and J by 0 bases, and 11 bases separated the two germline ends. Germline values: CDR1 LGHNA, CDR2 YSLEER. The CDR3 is CASSQNAGSSYEQYF. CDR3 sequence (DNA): TGCGCCAGCAGCCAAAATGCCGGGTCCTCCTACGAGCAGTACTTC.

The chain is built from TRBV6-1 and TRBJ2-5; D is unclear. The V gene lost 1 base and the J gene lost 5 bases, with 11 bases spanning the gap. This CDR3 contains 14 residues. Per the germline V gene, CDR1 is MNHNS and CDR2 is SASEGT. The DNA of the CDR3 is TGTGCCAGCAGTGAAGGTGGGAATTACGAGACCCAGTACTTC. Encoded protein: CASSEGGNYETQYF.

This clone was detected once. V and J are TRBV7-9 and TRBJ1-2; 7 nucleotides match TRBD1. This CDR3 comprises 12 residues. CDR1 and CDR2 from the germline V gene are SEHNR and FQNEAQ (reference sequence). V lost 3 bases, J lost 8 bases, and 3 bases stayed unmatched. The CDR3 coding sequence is TGTGCCAGCAGCTTCGAGGACAGGGGCTACACCTTC. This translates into CASSFEDRGYTF.

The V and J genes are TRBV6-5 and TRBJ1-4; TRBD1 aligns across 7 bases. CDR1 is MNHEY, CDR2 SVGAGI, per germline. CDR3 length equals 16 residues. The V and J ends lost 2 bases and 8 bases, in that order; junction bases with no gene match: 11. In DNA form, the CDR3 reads TGTGCCAGCAGTTACCTTCAGGGGGGCTATCCGGAAAAACTGTTTTTT. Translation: CASSYLQGGYPEKLFF.

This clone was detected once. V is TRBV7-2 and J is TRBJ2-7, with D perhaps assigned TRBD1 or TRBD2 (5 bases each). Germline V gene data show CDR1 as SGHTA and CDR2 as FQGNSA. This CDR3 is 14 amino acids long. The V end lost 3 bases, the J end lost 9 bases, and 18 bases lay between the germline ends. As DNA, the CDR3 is TGTGCCAGCAGCTTGCCGGGACCCCGCCTCGCGCAGTACTTC. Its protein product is CASSLPGPRLAQYF.

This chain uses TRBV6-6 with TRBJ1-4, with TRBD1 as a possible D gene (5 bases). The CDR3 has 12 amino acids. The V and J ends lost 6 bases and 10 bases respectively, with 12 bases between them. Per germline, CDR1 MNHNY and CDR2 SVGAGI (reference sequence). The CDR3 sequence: CASSDGGIKLFF. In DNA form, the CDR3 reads TGTGCCAGCAGCGACGGGGGGATAAAACTGTTTTTT.

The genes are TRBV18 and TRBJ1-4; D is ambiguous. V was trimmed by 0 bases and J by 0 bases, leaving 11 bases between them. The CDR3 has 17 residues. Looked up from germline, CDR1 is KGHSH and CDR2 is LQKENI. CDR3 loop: CASSPPGSAATNEKLFF. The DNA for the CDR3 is TGTGCCAGCTCACCACCGGGTTCAGCTGCAACTAATGAAAAACTGTTTTTT.

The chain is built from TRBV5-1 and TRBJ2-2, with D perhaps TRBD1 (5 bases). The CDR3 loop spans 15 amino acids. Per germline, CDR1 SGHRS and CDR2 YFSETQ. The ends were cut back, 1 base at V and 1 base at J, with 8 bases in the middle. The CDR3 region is CASSLLQGNTGELFF. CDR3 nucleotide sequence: TGCGCCAGCAGCTTGTTGCAGGGGAACACCGGGGAGCTGTTTTTT.

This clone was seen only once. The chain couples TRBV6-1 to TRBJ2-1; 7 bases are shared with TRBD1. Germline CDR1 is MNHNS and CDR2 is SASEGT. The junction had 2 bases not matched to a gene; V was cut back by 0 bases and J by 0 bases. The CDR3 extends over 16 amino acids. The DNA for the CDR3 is TGTGCCAGCAGTGAAGCTCCAGGGGGCTCCTACAATGAGCAGTTCTTC. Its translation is CASSEAPGGSYNEQFF.

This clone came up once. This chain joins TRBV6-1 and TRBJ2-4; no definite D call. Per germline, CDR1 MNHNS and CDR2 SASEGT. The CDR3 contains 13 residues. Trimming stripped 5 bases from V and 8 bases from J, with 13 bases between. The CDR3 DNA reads TGTGCCAGCAGTTTTACCGAGGACGACATTCAGTACTTC. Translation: CASSFTEDDIQYF.

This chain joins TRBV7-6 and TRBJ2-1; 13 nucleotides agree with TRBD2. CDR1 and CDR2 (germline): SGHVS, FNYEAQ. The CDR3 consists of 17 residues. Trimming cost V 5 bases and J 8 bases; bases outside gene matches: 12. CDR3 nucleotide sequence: TGTGCCAGCAGCCTCCGGACTAGCGGGAGAAAGCTAGATGAGCAGTTCTTC. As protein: CASSLRTSGRKLDEQFF.

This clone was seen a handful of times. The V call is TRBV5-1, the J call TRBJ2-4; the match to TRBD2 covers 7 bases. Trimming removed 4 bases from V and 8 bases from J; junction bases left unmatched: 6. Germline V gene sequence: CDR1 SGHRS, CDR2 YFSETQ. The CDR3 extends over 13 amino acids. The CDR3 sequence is CASSPQGGDIQYF. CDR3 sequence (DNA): TGCGCCAGCAGCCCTCAGGGAGGGGACATTCAGTACTTC.

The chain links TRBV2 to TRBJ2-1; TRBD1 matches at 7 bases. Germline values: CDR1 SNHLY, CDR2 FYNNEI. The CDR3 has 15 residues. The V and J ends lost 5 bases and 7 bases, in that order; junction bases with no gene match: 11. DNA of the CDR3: TGTGCCAGCAGTTCGCCGTACGGGACAGCAAATGAGCAGTTCTTC. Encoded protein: CASSSPYGTANEQFF.

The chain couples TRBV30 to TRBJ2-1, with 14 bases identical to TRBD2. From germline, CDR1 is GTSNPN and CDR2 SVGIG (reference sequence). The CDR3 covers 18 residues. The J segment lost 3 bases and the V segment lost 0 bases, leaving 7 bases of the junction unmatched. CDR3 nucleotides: TGTGCCTGGAGTGTGCGACGGACTAGCGGGAGGATCTACAATGAGCAGTTCTTC. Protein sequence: CAWSVRRTSGRIYNEQFF.

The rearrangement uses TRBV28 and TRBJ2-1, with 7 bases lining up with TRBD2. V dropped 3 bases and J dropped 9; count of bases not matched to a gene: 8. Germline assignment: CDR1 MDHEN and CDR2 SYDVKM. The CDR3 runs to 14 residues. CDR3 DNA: TGTGCCAGCAGTTTGCCGGGAGGTCAGAGTGAGCAGTTCTTC. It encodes CASSLPGGQSEQFF.

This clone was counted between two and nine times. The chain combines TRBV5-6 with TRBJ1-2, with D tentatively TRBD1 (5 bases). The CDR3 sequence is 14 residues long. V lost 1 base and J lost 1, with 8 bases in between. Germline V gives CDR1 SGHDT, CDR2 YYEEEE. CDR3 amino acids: CASSLFGGNYGYTF. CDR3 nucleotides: TGTGCCAGCAGCTTGTTCGGGGGTAACTATGGCTACACCTTC.

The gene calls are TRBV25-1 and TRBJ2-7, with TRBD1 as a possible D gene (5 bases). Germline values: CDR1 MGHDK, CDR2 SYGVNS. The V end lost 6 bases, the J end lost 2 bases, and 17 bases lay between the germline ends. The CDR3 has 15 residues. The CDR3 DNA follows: TGTGCCAGCAGGGGCACCGGAGACAGTACCTACGAGCAGTACTTC. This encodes CASRGTGDSTYEQYF.

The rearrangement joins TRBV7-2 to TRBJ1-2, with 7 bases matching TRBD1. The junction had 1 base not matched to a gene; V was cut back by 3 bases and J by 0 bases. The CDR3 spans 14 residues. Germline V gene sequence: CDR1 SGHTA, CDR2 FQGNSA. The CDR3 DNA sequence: TGTGCCAGCAGCTTCGGACAGGCTAACTATGGCTACACCTTC. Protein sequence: CASSFGQANYGYTF.

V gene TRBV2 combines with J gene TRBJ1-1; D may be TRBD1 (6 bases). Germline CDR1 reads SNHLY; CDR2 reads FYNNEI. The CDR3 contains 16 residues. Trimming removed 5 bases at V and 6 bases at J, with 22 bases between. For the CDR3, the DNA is TGTGCCAGCAGTTACTCCCAGGGGAGGGGATCGGCTGAAGCTTTCTTT. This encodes CASSYSQGRGSAEAFF.

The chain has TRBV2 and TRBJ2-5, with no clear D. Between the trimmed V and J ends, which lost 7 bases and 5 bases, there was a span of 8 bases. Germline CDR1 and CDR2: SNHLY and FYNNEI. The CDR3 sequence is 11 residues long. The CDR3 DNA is TGTGCCAGCACACGGGCGGAGACCCAGTACTTC. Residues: CASTRAETQYF.

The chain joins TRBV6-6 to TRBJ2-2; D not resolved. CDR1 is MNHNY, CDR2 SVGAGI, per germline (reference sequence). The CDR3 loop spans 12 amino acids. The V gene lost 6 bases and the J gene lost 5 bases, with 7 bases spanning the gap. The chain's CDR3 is CASSRLTGELFF. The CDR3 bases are TGTGCCAGCAGCCGGCTAACCGGGGAGCTGTTTTTT.

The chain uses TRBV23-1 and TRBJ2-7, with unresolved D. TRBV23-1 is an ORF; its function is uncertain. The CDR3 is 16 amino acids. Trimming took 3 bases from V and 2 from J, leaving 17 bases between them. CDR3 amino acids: CASSHGKRPQTYEQYV. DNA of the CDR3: TGCGCCAGCAGTCATGGGAAGCGTCCTCAAACCTACGAGCAGTACGTC.